This T cell receptor beta chain was documented in a study of cytomegalovirus exposure and HLA in healthy donors. At collection, donors were nominally healthy, but unrecorded immune exposures were probable. General observations from the study: A missense DCLRE1C variant was associated with V- and J-gene trimming of TCR beta chains in a later analysis, and an independent cohort replicated the association. TRBV6-2, TRBV6-3 and some other V segments were unresolvable in 87-base-pair reads.

On this clone: The antigen is not known.

Trimming pared 5 bases from V and 1 base from J, leaving 12 bases between. Germline CDR1 is GTSNPN and CDR2 is SVGIG (reference sequence). The CDR3 is made up of 14 amino acids. The primer mix had 60 Vbeta and 13 Jbeta primers. Here immunoSEQ multiplex PCR was the method, and the copy in TCRdb shows in-frame clones only, minus some. Here the sample spans some 250,000 clones, 82% being singletons. V is TRBV30 and J is TRBJ2-1; weak D call: TRBD2 (5 bases). The sample consisted of PBMCs. The receptor was derived from a woman aged 40 to 49 in good health and CMV-seropositive. CDR3 nucleotides: TGTGCCTGGCTGGGAGTGGGATCCTACAATGAGCAGTTCTTC. This codes for CAWLGVGSYNEQFF.